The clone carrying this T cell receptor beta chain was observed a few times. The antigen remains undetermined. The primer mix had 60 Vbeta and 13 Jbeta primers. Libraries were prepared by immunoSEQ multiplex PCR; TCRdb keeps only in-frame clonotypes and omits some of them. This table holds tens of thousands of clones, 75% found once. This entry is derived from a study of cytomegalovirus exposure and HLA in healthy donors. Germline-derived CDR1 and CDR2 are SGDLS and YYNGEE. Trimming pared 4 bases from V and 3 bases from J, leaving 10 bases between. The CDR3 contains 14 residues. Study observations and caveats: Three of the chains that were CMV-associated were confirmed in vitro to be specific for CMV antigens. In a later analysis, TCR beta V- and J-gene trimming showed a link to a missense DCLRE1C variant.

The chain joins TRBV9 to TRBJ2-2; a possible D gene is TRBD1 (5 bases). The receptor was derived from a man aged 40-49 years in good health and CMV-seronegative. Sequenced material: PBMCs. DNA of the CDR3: TGTGCCAGCAGCTTAACAGGTGACACCGGGGAGCTGTTTTTT. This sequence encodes CASSLTGDTGELFF.